These T cell receptor beta chains were read from a single sample in a study of beta chain features in type 1 diabetes. Assay: immunoSEQ multiplex PCR; the TCRdb copy retains only in-frame clones and omits some. The table includes approximately 250,000 clones, 15% to 20% detected once. Sequencing used naive CD4+ T cells from blood. The receptors derive from a man aged 30-40 years with type 1 diabetes. Both conserved end residues are trimmed from each CDR3.

TRBV9 ASSVVPGADTQY
TRBV7-9 ASSLATGGQPQH
TRBV11-2 ASSQNRDTEQY
TRBV19 ASSTGVVNEQF
TRBV6-5 ASSYLAGGPLGEQF
TRBV7-2 ASSSYRVPLYGYT
TRBV29-1 SVEARETDTQY
TRBV2 ASNGRGSEQY
TRBV10-3 AIYEGNEQY
TRBV29-1 SGGAGANTGELF
TRBV29-1 SVTIWTGDTQY